Here is one TCR beta chain with its context. This entry comes from a study of cytomegalovirus exposure and HLA in healthy donors. CDR1 and CDR2 (germline): SGHAT, FQNNGV. This CDR3 is built from 14 residues. V was cut by 6 bases and J by 1 base, with 12 bases left in between. PCR used 60 Vbeta primers and 13 Jbeta primers. TCRdb's copy holds only in-frame clones and misses some; the assay was immunoSEQ multiplex PCR. This sample has about 87,000 clones, with roughly three quarters found just once. The chain is built from TRBV11-2 and TRBJ2-5, with D perhaps matching TRBD2 (5 bases). What was sequenced was PBMCs. This sequence originates from a middle-aged woman in good health and CMV-seronegative. The chain's CDR3 is CASSPRGIQETQYF. DNA of the CDR3: TGTGCCAGCAGTCCCCGGGGAATCCAAGAGACCCAGTACTTC.